Each of the 5 T cell receptor beta chains below was sequenced from the same sample in a study of blood T cell repertoires in COVID-19. TCRdb's table, derived via immunoSEQ multiplex PCR, lists solely in-frame clones and lacks some. The sample lists around 88,000 clones; around 80% were seen once. Input material: peripheral blood. Receptors were obtained from a man aged 50 to 60 who had recovered from COVID-19.

The CDR3 coding sequence is TGTGCCAGCAATAGGGGGGGAAAAAGCTCCTACGAGCAGTACTTC. This translates into CASNRGGKSSYEQYF. This sequence joins TRBV6-5 and TRBJ2-7; weak D call: TRBD2 (7 bases). Germline lookup yields CDR1 MNHEY and CDR2 SVGAGI. Trimming shortened V by 7 bases and J by 0 bases, and 16 bases separated the two germline ends. The CDR3 consists of 15 residues.

The chain is built from TRBV6-1 and TRBJ2-3; D call uncertain. The CDR3 has 16 amino acids. With 0 bases removed from V and 1 base from J, the gap between germline ends came to 11 bases. Germline V gene sequence: CDR1 MNHNS, CDR2 SASEGT. The CDR3 DNA reads as TGTGCCAGCAGTGAAGCCGTCGCGGCTGGCACAGATACGCAGTATTTT. Amino acid sequence: CASSEAVAAGTDTQYF.

This clone came up many times. This chain joins TRBV6-5 and TRBJ1-1; 7 nucleotides agree with TRBD1. CDR1 and CDR2 from the germline V gene are MNHEY and SVGAGI. The CDR3 spans 15 residues. V shed 6 bases and J 1 base; nucleotides not matched to a gene: 8. CDR3 sequence reads: CASRPSGTENTEAFF. In nucleotides, the CDR3 is TGTGCCAGCAGACCATCCGGGACAGAGAACACTGAAGCTTTCTTT.

This clone turned up a few times. The chain has TRBV11-2 and TRBJ2-1, with 7 positions matching TRBD2. The trim removed 6 bases at V and 6 bases at J, leaving 14 bases unmatched. CDR1 is SGHAT, CDR2 FQNNGV, per germline. This CDR3 comprises 16 residues. DNA of the CDR3: TGTGCCAGCAGGCCTTCCTCGACTAGCTCTAGCAATGAGCAGTTCTTC. Its protein product is CASRPSSTSSSNEQFF.

The genes are TRBV13 and TRBJ1-2; TRBD1 is a possible D gene (6 bases). The CDR3 sequence is 15 residues long. In germline, CDR1 is PRHDT, CDR2 FYEKMQ (reference sequence). The V end lost 5 bases, the J end lost 8 bases, and 21 bases lay between the germline ends. The CDR3 DNA reads TGTGCCAGCAGCCTGAGGGGGGGAGTCTCTGAAGGCTACACCTTC. The encoded protein is CASSLRGGVSEGYTF.